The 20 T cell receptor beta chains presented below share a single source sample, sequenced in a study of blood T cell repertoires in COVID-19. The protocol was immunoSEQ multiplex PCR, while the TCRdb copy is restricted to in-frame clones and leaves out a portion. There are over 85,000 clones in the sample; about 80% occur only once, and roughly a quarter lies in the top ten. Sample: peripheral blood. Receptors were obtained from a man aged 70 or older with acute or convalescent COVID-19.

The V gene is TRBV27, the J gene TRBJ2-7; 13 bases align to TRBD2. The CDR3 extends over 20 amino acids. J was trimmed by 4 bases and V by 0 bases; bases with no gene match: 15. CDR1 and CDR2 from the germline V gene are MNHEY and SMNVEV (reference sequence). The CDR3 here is CASSLSGTAILAGGAYEQYF. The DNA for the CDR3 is TGTGCCAGCAGTTTATCAGGGACGGCAATACTAGCGGGAGGGGCGTACGAGCAGTACTTC.

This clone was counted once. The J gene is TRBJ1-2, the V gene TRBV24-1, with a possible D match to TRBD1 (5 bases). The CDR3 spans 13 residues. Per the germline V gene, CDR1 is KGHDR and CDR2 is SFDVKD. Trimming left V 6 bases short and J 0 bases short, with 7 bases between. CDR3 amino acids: CATSRGSNYGYTF. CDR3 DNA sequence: TGTGCCACCAGTAGGGGATCTAACTATGGCTACACCTTC.

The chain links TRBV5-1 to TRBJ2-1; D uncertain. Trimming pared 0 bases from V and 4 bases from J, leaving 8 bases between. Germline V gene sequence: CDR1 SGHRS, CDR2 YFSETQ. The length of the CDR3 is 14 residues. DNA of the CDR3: TGCGCCAGCAGCTTGGCAACAGAATACAATGAGCAGTTCTTC. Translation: CASSLATEYNEQFF. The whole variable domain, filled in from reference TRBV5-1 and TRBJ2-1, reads KAGVTQTPRYLIKTRGQQVTLSCSPISGHRSVSWYQQTPGQGLQFLFEYFSETQRNKGNFPGRFSGRQFSNSRSEMNVSTLELGDSALYLCASSLATEYNEQFFGPGTRLTVL.

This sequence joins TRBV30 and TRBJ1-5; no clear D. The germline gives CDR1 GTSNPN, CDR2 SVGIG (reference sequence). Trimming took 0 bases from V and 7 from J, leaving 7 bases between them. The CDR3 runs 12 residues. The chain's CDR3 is CAWSVDFQPQHF. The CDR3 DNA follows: TGTGCCTGGAGTGTTGACTTCCAGCCCCAGCATTTT.

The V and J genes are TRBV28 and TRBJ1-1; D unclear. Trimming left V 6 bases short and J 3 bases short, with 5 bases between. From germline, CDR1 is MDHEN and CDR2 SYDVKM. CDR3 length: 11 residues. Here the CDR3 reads CASRRDTEAFF. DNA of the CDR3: TGTGCCAGCAGACGGGACACTGAAGCTTTCTTT.

The CDR3 DNA is TGTGCCAGCAGCGTTGGGGACAGCAATTACGAGCAGTACTTC. It encodes CASSVGDSNYEQYF. This sequence joins TRBV7-2 and TRBJ2-7; 7 nucleotides line up with TRBD1. The V segment lost 5 bases and the J segment 4 bases; nucleotides outside the gene matches: 8. The CDR3 totals 14 residues. Germline V gives CDR1 SGHTA, CDR2 FQGNSA.

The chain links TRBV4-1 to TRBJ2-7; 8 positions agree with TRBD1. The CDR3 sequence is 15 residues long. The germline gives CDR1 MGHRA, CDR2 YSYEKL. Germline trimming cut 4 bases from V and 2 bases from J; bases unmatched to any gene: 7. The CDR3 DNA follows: TGCGCCAGCAGCCGCAGGACAGGGATGACCTACGAGCAGTACTTC. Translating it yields CASSRRTGMTYEQYF.

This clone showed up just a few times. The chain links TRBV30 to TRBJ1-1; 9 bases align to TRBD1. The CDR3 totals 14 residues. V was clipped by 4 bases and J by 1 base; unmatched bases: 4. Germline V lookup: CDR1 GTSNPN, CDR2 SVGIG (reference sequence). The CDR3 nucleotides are TGTGCCTGGACCAAGGACAGGGGGAACACTGAAGCTTTCTTT. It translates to CAWTKDRGNTEAFF. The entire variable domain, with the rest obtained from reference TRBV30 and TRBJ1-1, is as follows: SQTIHQWPATLVQPVGSPLSLECTVEGTSNPNLYWYRQAAGRGLQLLFYSVGIGQISSEVPQNLSASRPQDRQFILSSKKLLLSDSGFYLCAWTKDRGNTEAFFGQGTRLTVV.

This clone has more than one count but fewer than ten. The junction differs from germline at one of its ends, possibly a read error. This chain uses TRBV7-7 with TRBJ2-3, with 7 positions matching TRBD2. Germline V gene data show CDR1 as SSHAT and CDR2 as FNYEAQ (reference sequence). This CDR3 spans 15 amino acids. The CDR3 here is CASSPLAGDTDTQYF. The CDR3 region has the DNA TGTGCTAGCAGCCCGTTGGCGGGAGACACAGATACGCAGTATTTT.

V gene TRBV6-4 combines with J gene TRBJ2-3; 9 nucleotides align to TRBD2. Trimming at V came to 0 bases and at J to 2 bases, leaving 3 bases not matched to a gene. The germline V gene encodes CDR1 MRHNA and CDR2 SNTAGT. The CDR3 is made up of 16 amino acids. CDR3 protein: CASSDSASGDTDTQYF. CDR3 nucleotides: TGTGCCAGCAGTGACTCGGCTAGCGGGGACACAGATACGCAGTATTTT.

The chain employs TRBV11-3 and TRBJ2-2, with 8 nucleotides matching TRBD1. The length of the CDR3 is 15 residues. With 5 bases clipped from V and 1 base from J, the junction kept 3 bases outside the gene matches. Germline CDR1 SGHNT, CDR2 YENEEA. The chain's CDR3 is CASSPGQGNTGELFF. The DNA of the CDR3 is TGTGCCAGCAGCCCCGGACAGGGGAACACCGGGGAGCTGTTTTTT.

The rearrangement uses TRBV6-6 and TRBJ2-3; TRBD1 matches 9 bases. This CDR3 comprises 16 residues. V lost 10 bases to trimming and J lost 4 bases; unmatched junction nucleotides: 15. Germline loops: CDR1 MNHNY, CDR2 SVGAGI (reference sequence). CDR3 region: CATLEAGTGFADTQYF. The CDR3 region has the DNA TGTGCCACCCTAGAGGCCGGGACAGGGTTCGCAGATACGCAGTATTTT.

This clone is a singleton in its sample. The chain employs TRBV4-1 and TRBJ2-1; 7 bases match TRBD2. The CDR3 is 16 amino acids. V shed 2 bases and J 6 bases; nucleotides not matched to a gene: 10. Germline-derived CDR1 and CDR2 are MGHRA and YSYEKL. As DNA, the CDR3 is TGCGCCAGCAGCCAATACACTAGCGTGGGTATCAATGAGCAGTTCTTC. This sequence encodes CASSQYTSVGINEQFF.

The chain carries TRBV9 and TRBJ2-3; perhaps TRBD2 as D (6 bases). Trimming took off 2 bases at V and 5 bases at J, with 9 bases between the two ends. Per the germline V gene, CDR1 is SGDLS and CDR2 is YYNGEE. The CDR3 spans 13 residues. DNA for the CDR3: TGTGCCAGCAGCGTTTCTAGCGAAGATACGCAGTATTTT. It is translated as CASSVSSEDTQYF.

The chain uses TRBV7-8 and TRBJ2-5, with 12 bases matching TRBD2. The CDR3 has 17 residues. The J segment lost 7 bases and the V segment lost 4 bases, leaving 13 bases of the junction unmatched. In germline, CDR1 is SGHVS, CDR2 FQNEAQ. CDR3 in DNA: TGTGCCAGCAGCTCCCAGACTAGCGGGAGAGGGTCGAGGACCCAGTACTTC. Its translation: CASSSQTSGRGSRTQYF.

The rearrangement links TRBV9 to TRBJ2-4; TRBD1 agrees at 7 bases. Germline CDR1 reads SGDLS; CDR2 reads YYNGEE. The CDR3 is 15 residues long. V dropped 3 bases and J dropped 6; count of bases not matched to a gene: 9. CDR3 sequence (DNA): TGTGCCAGCAGCGCGTCCACAGGGGTGGGAAACATTCAGTACTTC. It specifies CASSASTGVGNIQYF.

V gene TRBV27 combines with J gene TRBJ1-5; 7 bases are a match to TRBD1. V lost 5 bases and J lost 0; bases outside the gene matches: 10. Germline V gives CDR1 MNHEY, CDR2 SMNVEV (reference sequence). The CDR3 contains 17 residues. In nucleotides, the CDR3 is TGTGCCAGCAGTCCCCGACAGGGTACGGCTAGCAATCAGCCCCAGCATTTT. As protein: CASSPRQGTASNQPQHF.

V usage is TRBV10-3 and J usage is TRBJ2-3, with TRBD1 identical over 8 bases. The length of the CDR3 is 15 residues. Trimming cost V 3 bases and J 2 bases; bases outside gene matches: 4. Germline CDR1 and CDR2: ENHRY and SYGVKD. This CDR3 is CAISDLTGVTDTQYF. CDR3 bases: TGTGCCATCAGTGACCTGACAGGGGTCACAGATACGCAGTATTTT.

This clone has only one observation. Written as DNA, the CDR3 is TGTGCCAGCAGCCCGAGTCTGGCTAACTATGGCTACACCTTC. Its protein is CASSPSLANYGYTF. This rearrangement joins TRBV9 to TRBJ1-2; D remains unclear. Germline assignment: CDR1 SGDLS and CDR2 YYNGEE. The CDR3 extends over 14 amino acids. Trimming removed 4 bases at V and 0 bases at J, with 10 bases between.

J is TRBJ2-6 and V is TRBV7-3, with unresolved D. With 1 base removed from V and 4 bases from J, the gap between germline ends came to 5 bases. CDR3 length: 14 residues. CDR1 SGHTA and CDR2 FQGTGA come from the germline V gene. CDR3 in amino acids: CASSLMAGANVLTF. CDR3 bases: TGTGCCAGCAGCTTAATGGCCGGGGCCAACGTCCTGACTTTC.